A selection of T cell receptor beta chains follows, all from one sample in a study of T cell repertoires in cytomegalovirus infection. TCRdb independently ran MiXCR on the reads; one entry per CDR3 protein. The sample yields around 740,000 distinct CDR3 sequences, 35% seen once. Sequencing was carried out using PBMCs. The receptors derive from a human donor in good health (CMV status not recorded). Some clones in this sample may be carry-over from other donors' samples. Each CDR3 is given with its conserved first and last residue. Each record gives: J gene, clone size, D gene, V gene, CDR3 protein, CDR3 DNA. D genes are given only for firm matches. Expanded clones are given a class, and other clones once, few, many or no size at all.

>TRBJ2-7|-|-|TRBV4-1
CASSQVTVSIYEQYF
TGCGCCAGCAGCCAAGTCACTGTCTCGATCTACGAGCAGTACTTC
>TRBJ1-2|-|TRBD1|TRBV7-6
CASSLRDRREPTNYGYTF
TGTGCCAGCAGCCTTCGGGACAGGAGAGAACCCACTAACTATGGCTACACCTTC
>TRBJ2-1|few|TRBD1|TRBV28
CASRTGQGYNEQFF
TGTGCCAGCAGGACGGGACAGGGGTACAATGAGCAGTTCTTC
>TRBJ2-7|-|-|TRBV28
CASSASVGPSYEQYF
TGTGCCAGCAGCGCGAGTGTAGGGCCCTCCTACGAGCAGTACTTC
>TRBJ1-1|few|-|TRBV7-9
CASSSAHARAEAFF
TGTGCCAGCAGCTCCGCGCATGCTAGAGCCGAAGCTTTCTTT
>TRBJ2-3|-|-|TRBV7-3
CASSLTGGTLYTQCF
TGTGCCAGCAGCTTAACCGGAGGTACTCTGTATACGCAGTGTTTT
>TRBJ1-1|-|-|TRBV19
CASSIELNTEAFF
TGTGCCAGTAGTATCGAGCTGAACACTGAAGCTTTCTTT
>TRBJ2-7|many|TRBD1|TRBV12-3/TRBV12-4
CASSLETGYEQYF
TGTGCCAGCAGTTTAGAGACAGGGTACGAGCAGTACTTC
>TRBJ2-2|few|TRBD1|TRBV7-8
CASSLGRDRGSTGELFF
TGTGCCAGCAGCTTAGGACGAGACAGGGGGTCGACCGGGGAGCTGTTTTTT
>TRBJ1-4|few|-|TRBV12-3/TRBV12-4
CASSFGGLVATNEKLFF
TGTGCCAGCAGTTTTGGGGGGCTAGTTGCAACTAATGAAAAACTGTTTTTT
>TRBJ2-7|few|-|TRBV19
CASSRAASYEQYF
TGTGCCAGTAGTAGAGCGGCCTCCTACGAGCAGTACTTC
>TRBJ2-7|few|TRBD1|TRBV7-2
CASSLTGVGYEQYF
TGTGCCAGCAGCTTGACAGGGGTAGGCTACGAGCAGTACTTC
>TRBJ1-1|few|-|TRBV4-1
CASSHRGGAEAFF
TGCGCCAGCAGCCACCGAGGCGGGGCTGAAGCTTTCTTT
>TRBJ1-6|-|-|TRBV27
CAISLVGRVFSPLHF
TGTGCCATCAGTTTAGTAGGCAGGGTATTTTCACCCCTCCACTTT
>TRBJ2-1|few|TRBD1|TRBV27
CASSPGQVYNEQFF
TGTGCCAGCAGTCCCGGACAGGTCTACAATGAGCAGTTCTTC
>TRBJ2-6|-|TRBD1|TRBV6-1
CASSRSGTGHSGANVLTF
TGTGCCAGCAGTCGATCCGGGACAGGGCATTCTGGGGCCAACGTCCTGACTTTC
>TRBJ1-6|few|TRBD1|TRBV12-3/TRBV12-4
CASSFRTGNSPLHF
TGTGCCAGCAGTTTCCGGACAGGAAATTCACCCCTCCACTTT
>TRBJ1-1|few|TRBD1|TRBV7-9
CAIPGQGLRSTEAFF
TGTGCCATTCCAGGACAGGGACTACGGAGCACTGAAGCTTTCTTT
>TRBJ1-6|-|-|TRBV28
CASSWGGAHSSPLHF
TGTGCCAGCAGCTGGGGGGGGGCGCATAGTTCACCCCTCCACTTT
>TRBJ1-5|-|-|TRBV19
CASSIGVSNQPQHF
TGTGCCAGTAGTATAGGGGTTAGCAATCAGCCCCAGCATTTT
>TRBJ2-7|-|TRBD2|TRBV4-2
CASSQGTSGPKYEQYF
TGTGCCAGCAGCCAGGGGACTAGCGGACCAAAATACGAGCAGTACTTC
>TRBJ1-5|many|-|TRBV7-8
CASSPLRPTGRSGNQPQHF
TGTGCCAGCAGCCCACTTCGACCAACAGGGAGGTCGGGCAATCAGCCCCAGCATTTT
>TRBJ1-2|many|-|TRBV28
CASSFGLGYTF
TGTGCCAGCAGCTTTGGGCTTGGCTACACCTTC
>TRBJ2-7|many|TRBD1|TRBV7-8
CASSLAGQDSYEQYF
TGTGCCAGCAGCTTAGCGGGACAGGACTCCTACGAGCAGTACTTC
>TRBJ2-1|-|TRBD1|TRBV7-6
CASHRGQPLHEQFF
TGTGCCAGCCACAGGGGACAGCCCCTTCATGAGCAGTTCTTC
>TRBJ2-3|-|TRBD1|TRBV29-1
CSVPDRETDTQYF
TGCAGCGTTCCGGACAGGGAAACAGATACGCAGTATTTT
>TRBJ1-1|-|TRBD1|TRBV20-1
CSASTTGTGGSEAFF
TGCAGTGCTAGTACCACCGGGACAGGGGGCTCTGAAGCTTTCTTT
>TRBJ2-7|-|TRBD1|TRBV2
CASRRQGQGKHGQYF
TGTGCCAGCAGGAGACAGGGACAGGGGAAGCATGGGCAGTACTTC
>TRBJ2-1|many|TRBD2|TRBV7-2
CASSPAGGEQFF
TGTGCCAGCAGTCCGGCGGGAGGTGAGCAGTTCTTC
>TRBJ2-2|-|TRBD1|TRBV7-9
CASSQRVRGGRGELFF
TGTGCCAGCAGCCAGAGAGTTCGAGGGGGCCGCGGGGAGCTGTTTTTT
>TRBJ1-1|few|-|TRBV24-1
CATSDARWGEAFF
TGTGCCACCAGTGATGCCAGATGGGGTGAAGCTTTCTTT
>TRBJ2-3|-|-|TRBV27
CASSLFGSSTDTQYF
TGTGCCAGCAGTTTATTCGGTTCTAGCACAGATACGCAGTATTTT
>TRBJ1-4|-|TRBD1|TRBV28
CASSKQGIREKLFF
TGTGCCAGCAGCAAACAGGGGATTCGGGAAAAACTGTTTTTT
>TRBJ1-2|-|-|TRBV7-2
CASILGRTNYGSTF
TGTGCCAGCATCTTAGGCCGTACTAACTATGGCTCCACCTTC
>TRBJ2-3|-|-|TRBV29-1
CSGLRGDTQYF
TGCAGCGGATTACGGGGAGATACGCAGTATTTT
>TRBJ1-2|many|-|TRBV7-2
CASSYGLPNYGYTF
TGTGCCAGCAGCTATGGACTTCCTAACTATGGCTACACCTTC
>TRBJ1-1|few|-|TRBV19
CASSQVLQNTEAFF
TGTGCCAGTTCACAGGTTTTACAGAACACTGAAGCTTTCTTT
>TRBJ1-1|-|-|TRBV19
CASSVRAYPGEAEAFF
TGTGCCAGTAGTGTACGGGCCTATCCCGGAGAGGCTGAAGCTTTCTTT
>TRBJ2-1|few|TRBD2|TRBV24-1
CATSDYSGDSYNEQFF
TGTGCCACCAGTGACTATAGCGGGGACTCCTACAATGAGCAGTTCTTC
>TRBJ2-2|few|-|TRBV12-3/TRBV12-4
CASSFRVGLFF
TGTGCCAGCAGTTTCCGGGTAGGGCTGTTTTTT